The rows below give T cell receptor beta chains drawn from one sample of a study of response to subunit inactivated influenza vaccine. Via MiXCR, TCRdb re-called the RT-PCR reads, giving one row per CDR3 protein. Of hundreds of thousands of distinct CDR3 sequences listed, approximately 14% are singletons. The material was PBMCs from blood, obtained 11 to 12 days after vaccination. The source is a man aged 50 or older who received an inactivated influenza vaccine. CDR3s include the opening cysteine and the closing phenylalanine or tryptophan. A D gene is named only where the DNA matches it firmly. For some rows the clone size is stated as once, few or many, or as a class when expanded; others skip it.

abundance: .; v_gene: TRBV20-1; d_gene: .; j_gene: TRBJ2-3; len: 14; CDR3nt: TGCAGCCTCAACCGGGGCGGACACACAGATACGCAGTATTTT; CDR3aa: CSLNRGGHTDTQYF
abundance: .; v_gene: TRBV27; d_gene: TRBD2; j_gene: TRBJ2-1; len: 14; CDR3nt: TGTGCCAGCAGTTTCACTAGCGCCTACAATGAGCAGTTCTTC; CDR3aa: CASSFTSAYNEQFF
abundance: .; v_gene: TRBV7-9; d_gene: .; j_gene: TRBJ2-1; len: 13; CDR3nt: TGTGCCAGCAGCTTAACAGGGGAGGCTGAGCAGTTCTTC; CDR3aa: CASSLTGEAEQFF
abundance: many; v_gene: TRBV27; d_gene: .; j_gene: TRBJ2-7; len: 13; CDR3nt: TGTGCCAGCAGTTTTTTAGGCTCCTACGAGCAGTACTTC; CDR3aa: CASSFLGSYEQYF
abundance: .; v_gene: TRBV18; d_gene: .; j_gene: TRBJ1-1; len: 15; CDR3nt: TGTGCCAGCTCACCCCCTAATGCTGGGAACTTTGAAGCTTTCTTT; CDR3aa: CASSPPNAGNFEAFF
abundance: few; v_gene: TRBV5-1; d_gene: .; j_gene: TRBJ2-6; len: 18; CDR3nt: TGCGCCAGCAGCTTAGAGGGGGTCCGAACCTCTGGGGCCAACGTCCTGACTTTC; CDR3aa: CASSLEGVRTSGANVLTF
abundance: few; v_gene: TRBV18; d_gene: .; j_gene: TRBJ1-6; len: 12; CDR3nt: TGTGCCAGCTCACCAGACAATTCACCCCTCCACTTT; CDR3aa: CASSPDNSPLHF
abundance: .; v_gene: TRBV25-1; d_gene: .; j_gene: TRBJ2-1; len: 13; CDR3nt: TGTGCCAGCAGTCCCTTCCCTTACAATGAGCAGTTCTTC; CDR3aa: CASSPFPYNEQFF
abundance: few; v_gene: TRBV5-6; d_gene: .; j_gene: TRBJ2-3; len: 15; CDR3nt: TGTGCCAGCAGCTTGGGTACAGGGTGGGAAGATACGCAGTATTTT; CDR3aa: CASSLGTGWEDTQYF
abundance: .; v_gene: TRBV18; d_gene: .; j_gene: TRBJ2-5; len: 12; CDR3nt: TGTGCCAGCTCACCAACCGCAGAGACCCAGTACTTC; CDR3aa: CASSPTAETQYF
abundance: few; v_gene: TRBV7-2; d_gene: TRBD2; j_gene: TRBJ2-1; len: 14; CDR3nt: TGTGCCAGCAGCCCCGGGGGGTACTACAATGAGCAGTTCTTC; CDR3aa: CASSPGGYYNEQFF
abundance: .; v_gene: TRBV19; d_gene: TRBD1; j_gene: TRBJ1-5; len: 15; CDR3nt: TGTGCCAGTACCATGACAGGGACGAGCAATCAGCCCCAGCATTTT; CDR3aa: CASTMTGTSNQPQHF
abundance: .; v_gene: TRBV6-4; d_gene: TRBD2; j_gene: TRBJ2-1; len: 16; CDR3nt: TGTGCCAGCAGTGACATGGGGGGGAGATTCTACAATGAGCAGTTCTTC; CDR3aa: CASSDMGGRFYNEQFF
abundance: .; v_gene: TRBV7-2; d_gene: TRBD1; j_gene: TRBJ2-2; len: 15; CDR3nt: TGTGCCAGCAGCAAAAGGGGGCGCAACACCGGGGAGCTGTTTTTT; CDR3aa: CASSKRGRNTGELFF
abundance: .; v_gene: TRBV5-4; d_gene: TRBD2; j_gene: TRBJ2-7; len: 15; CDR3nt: TGTGCCAGCAGCTTGGGGACTAGCGGGGAACGCGAGCAGTACTTC; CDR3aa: CASSLGTSGEREQYF
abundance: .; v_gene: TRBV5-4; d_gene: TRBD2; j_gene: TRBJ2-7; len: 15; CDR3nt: TGTGCCAGCAGCTCAGGCGGGACTAGCGGCTACGAGCAGTACTTC; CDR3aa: CASSSGGTSGYEQYF
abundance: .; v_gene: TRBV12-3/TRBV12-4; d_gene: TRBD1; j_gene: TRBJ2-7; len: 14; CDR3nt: TGTGCCAGCGGGGGTTCAGGGGGCTTCTACGAGCAGTACTTC; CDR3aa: CASGGSGGFYEQYF
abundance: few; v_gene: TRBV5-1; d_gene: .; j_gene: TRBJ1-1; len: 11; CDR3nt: TGCGCCAGCTTTGAGAACACTGAAGCTTTCTTT; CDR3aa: CASFENTEAFF
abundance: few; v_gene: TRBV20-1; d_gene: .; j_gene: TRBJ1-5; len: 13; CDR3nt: TGCAGTGTCATACGGGACAGCAATCAGCCCCAGCATTTT; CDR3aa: CSVIRDSNQPQHF
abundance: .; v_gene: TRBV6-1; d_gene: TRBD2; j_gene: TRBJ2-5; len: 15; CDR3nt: TGTGCCAGCAGTCGGACTAGCGGGGGTGAGAAGACCCAGTACTTC; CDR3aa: CASSRTSGGEKTQYF
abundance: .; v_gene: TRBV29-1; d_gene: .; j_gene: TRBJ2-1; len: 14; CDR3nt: TGCAGCGTTGATGGCGGGACCACCTACAATGAGCAGTCCTTC; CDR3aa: CSVDGGTTYNEQSF
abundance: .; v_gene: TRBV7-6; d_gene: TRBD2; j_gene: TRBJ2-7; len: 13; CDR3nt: TGTGCCAGCAGCTTTGGGGGAGGGGTCGAGCAGTACTTC; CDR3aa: CASSFGGGVEQYF
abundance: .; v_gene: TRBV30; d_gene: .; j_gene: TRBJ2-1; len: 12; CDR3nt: TGTGCCTGGAGTTCACAGGGCAATGAGCAGTTCTTC; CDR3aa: CAWSSQGNEQFF
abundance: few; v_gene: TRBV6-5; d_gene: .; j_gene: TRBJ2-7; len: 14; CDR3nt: TGTGCCAGCAGTTCCATCAGGGAAGGGGGCGAGCAGTACTTC; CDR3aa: CASSSIREGGEQYF
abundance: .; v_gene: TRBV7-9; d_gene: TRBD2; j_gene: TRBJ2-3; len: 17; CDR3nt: TGTGCCAGCAGCTCCTCAAAGCTAGCGGGGGGGCCAGATACGCAGTATTTT; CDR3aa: CASSSSKLAGGPDTQYF
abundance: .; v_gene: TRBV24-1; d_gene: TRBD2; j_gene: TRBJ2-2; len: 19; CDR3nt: TGTGCCACCAGTGATCGACGGACTCTAGCGGGGGCGAACACCGGGGAGCTGTTTTTT; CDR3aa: CATSDRRTLAGANTGELFF
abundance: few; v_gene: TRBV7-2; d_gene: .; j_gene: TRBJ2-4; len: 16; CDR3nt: TGTGCCAGCAGCACACGCCTTCAAGGGTCTGTAGGCATTCAGTACTTC; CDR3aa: CASSTRLQGSVGIQYF
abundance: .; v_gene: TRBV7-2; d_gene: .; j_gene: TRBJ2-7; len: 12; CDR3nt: TGTGCCAGCAGCTTAGTCGGCCGCGAGCAGTACTTC; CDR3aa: CASSLVGREQYF
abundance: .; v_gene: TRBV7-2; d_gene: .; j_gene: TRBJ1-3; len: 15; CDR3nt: TGTGCCAGCAGCTCACAACAGAGCTCTGGAAACACCATATATTTT; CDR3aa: CASSSQQSSGNTIYF
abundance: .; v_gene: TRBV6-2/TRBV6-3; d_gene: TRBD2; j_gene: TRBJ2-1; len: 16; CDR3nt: TGTGCCAGCAGTCAGTATAGCGGGAGCCTTTCAGAGACCCAGTTCTTC; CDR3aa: CASSQYSGSLSETQFF
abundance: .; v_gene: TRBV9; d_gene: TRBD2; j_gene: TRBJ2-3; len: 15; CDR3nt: TGTGCCAGCAGCGTAGGAGGGAGGGCCCAAGATACGCAGTATTTT; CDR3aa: CASSVGGRAQDTQYF
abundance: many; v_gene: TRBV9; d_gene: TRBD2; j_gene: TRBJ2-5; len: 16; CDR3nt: TGTGCCAGCAGCGTAGCTTATTCCGGGGGGGAAGAGACCCAGTACTTC; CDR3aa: CASSVAYSGGEETQYF
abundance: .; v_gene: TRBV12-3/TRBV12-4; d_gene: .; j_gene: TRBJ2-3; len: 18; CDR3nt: TGTGCCAGCAGCCCCAGAACCAGCATTGCGCCGCTCACAGATACGCAGTATTTT; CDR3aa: CASSPRTSIAPLTDTQYF
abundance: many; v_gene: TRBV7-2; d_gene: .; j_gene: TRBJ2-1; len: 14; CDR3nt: TGTGCCAGCAGCTTAGTCCAGGGGGGCGATGAGCAGTTCTTC; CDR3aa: CASSLVQGGDEQFF
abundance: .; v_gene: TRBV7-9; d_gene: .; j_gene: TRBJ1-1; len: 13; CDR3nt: TGTGCCAGCAGCTTAGAAGGGTCCGCTGAAGCTTTCTTT; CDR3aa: CASSLEGSAEAFF
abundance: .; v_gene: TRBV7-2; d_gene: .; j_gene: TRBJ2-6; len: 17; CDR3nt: TGTGCCAGCAGCCATCAGCCAAACCGGGCCGGGGCCAACGTCCTGACTTTC; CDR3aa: CASSHQPNRAGANVLTF
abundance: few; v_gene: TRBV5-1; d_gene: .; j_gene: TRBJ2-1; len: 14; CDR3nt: TGCGCCAGCAGCTTGGGACCTCACGACAATGAGCAGTTCTTC; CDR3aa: CASSLGPHDNEQFF
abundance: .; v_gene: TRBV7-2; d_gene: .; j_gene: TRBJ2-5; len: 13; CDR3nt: TGTGCCAGCAGCCGGGTATCCCAAGAGACCCAGTACTTC; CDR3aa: CASSRVSQETQYF
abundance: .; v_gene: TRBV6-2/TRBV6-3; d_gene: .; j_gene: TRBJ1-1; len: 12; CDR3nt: TGTGCCAGCAGTTACCCTACAGGCCCGGCTTTCTTT; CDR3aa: CASSYPTGPAFF
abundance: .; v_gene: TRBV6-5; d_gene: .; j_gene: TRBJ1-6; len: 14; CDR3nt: TGTGCCAGCAGTTTACAGGGAGGGAGTTCACCCCTCCACTTT; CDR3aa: CASSLQGGSSPLHF
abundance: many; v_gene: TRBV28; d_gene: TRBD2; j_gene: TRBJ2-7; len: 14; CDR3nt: TGTGCCAGCAGTATTAGCGGGAGCCTAAACGAGCAGTACTTC; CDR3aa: CASSISGSLNEQYF
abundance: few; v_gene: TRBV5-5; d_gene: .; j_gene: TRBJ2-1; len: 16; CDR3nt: TGTGCCAGCAGCCTCGTTTCTATAGAAATTTCCAATGAGCAGTTCTTC; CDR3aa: CASSLVSIEISNEQFF
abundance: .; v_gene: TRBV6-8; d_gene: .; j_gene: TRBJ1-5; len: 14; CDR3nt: TGTGCCAGCAGTCCGACCCAGGGAAATCAGCCCCAGCATTTT; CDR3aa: CASSPTQGNQPQHF
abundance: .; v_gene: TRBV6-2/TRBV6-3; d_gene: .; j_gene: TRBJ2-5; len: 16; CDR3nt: TGTGCCAGCAGTTACGCGACAGGTTTTTCCCAAGAGACCCAGTACTTC; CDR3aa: CASSYATGFSQETQYF
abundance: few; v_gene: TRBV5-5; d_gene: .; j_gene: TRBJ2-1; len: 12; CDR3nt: TGTGCCAGCAGCATTCATCTAGGTGAGCAGTTCTTC; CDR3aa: CASSIHLGEQFF
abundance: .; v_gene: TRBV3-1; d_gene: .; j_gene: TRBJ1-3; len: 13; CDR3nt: TGTGCCAGCAGCCAACAGGGTGGTTACACCATATATTTT; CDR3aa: CASSQQGGYTIYF
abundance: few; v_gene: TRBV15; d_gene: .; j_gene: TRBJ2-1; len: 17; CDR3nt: TGTGCCACCAGCAGGGCGACTAGTCGCCCATCCTACAATGAGCAGTTCTTC; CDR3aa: CATSRATSRPSYNEQFF
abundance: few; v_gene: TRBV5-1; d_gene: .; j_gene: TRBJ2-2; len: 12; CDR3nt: TGCGCCAGCAACGCCGGCACCGGGGAGCTGTTTTTT; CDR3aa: CASNAGTGELFF
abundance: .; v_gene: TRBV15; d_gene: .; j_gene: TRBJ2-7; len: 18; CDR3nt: TGTGCCACCAGCAGAGTCCCGAGGACAGACCGTATCTCCTACGAGCAGTACTTC; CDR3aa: CATSRVPRTDRISYEQYF
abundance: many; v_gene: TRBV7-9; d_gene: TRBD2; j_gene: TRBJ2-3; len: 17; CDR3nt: TGTGCCAGCAGCTCTTGGACTAGCGGGCGACTGACAGATACGCAGTATTTT; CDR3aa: CASSSWTSGRLTDTQYF
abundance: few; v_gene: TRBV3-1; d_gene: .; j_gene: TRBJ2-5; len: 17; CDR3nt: TGTGCCAGCAGCCAAGGCTCCCCCCAGGGGAGACAAGAGACCCAGTACTTC; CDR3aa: CASSQGSPQGRQETQYF
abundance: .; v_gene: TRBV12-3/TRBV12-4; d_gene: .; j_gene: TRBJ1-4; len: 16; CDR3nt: TGTGCCAGCAGTTTTGGGACGGATCCTAGGAATGAAAAACTGTTTTTT; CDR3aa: CASSFGTDPRNEKLFF
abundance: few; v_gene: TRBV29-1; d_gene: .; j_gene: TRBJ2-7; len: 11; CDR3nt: TGCAGCGTTGAGGGGACAAGTGAGCAGTACTTC; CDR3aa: CSVEGTSEQYF
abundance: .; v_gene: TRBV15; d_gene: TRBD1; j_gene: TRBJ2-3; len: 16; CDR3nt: TGTGCCACCAGCAGAGAGTTGACAGGGGCTACAGATACGCAGTATTTT; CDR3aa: CATSRELTGATDTQYF
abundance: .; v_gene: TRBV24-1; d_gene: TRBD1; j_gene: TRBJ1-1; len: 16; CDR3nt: TGTGCCACCAGTGATGAGACCGGGACAGGGGCCACTGAAGCTTTCTTT; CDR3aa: CATSDETGTGATEAFF